This TCR beta chain comes out of a study of blood T cell repertoires in COVID-19. V lost 4 bases and J lost 9; bases outside the gene matches: 18. Per the germline V gene, CDR1 is LNHDA and CDR2 is SQIVND (reference sequence). CDR3 size: 19 residues. The assay was immunoSEQ multiplex PCR, and TCRdb's table has in-frame clones only and misses some. The repertoire has about 270,000 clones, around 89% of them found once; the top ten carry approximately 4.3%. In its sample, this clone was seen once. V is TRBV19 and J is TRBJ1-6; 10 bases line up with TRBD1. Sequencing was performed on peripheral blood. The sequence came from a man aged 60 to 75 who had recovered from COVID-19. DNA for the CDR3: TGTGCCAGTAGTACATCCGGGACAGGGGCCCGTCGGCCTATTTCACCCCTCCACTTT. Encoded protein: CASSTSGTGARRPISPLHF.